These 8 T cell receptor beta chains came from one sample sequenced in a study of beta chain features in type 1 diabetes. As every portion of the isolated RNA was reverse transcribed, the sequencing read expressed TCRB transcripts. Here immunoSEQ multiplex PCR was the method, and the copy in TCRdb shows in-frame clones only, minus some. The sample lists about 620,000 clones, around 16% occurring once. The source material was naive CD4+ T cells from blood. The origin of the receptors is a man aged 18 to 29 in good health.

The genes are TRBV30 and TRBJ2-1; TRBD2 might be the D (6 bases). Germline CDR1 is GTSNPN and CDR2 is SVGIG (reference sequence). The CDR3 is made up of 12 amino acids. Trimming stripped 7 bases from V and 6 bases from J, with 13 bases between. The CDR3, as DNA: TGTGCCTACGGGACTGGACGCAATGAGCAGTTCTTC. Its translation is CAYGTGRNEQFF.

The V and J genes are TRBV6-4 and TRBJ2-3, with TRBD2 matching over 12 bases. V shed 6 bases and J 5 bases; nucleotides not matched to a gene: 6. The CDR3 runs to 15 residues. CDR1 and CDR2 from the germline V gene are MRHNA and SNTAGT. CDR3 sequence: CASSLAGGARDTQYF. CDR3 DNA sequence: TGTGCCAGCAGCCTAGCGGGAGGGGCCAGAGATACGCAGTATTTT.

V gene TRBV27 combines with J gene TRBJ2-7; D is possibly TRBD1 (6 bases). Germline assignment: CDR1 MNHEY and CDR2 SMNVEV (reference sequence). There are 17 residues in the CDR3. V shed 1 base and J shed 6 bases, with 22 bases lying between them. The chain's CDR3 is CASSLFRGSARALEQYF. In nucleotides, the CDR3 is TGTGCCAGCAGTTTATTCAGGGGATCGGCGCGGGCGCTCGAGCAGTACTTC.

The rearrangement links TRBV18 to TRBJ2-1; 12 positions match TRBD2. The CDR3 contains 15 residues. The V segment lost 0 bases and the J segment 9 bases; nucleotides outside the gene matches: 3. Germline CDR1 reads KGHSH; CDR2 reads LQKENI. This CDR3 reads CASSPPLAGGPEQFF. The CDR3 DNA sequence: TGTGCCAGCTCACCACCGCTAGCGGGAGGGCCTGAGCAGTTCTTC.

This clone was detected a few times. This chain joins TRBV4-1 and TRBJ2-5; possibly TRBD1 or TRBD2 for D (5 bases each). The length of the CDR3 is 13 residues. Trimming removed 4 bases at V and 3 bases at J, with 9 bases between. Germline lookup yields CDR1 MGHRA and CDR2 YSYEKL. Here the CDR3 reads CASSPGTKETQYF. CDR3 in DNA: TGCGCCAGCAGCCCCGGGACGAAAGAGACCCAGTACTTC.

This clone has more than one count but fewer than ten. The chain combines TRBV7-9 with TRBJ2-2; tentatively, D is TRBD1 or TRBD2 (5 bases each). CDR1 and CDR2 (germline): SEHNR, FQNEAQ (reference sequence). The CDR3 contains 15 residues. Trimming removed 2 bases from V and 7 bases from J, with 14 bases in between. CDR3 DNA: TGTGCCAGCAGCTTACTGGGACGCCAAATCGGGGAGCTGTTTTTT. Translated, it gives CASSLLGRQIGELFF.

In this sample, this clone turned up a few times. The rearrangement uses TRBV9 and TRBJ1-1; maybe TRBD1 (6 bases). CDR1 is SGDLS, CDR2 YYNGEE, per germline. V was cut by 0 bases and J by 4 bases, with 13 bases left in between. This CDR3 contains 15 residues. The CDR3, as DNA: TGTGCCAGCAGCGTAGCAGGGGCCCAGGGCACTGAAGCTTTCTTT. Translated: CASSVAGAQGTEAFF.

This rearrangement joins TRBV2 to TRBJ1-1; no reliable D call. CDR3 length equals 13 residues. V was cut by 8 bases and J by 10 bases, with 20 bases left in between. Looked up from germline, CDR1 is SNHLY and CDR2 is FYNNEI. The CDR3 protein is CASQADLARAAFF. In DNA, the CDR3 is TGTGCCAGCCAGGCTGATCTGGCACGTGCAGCTTTCTTT.